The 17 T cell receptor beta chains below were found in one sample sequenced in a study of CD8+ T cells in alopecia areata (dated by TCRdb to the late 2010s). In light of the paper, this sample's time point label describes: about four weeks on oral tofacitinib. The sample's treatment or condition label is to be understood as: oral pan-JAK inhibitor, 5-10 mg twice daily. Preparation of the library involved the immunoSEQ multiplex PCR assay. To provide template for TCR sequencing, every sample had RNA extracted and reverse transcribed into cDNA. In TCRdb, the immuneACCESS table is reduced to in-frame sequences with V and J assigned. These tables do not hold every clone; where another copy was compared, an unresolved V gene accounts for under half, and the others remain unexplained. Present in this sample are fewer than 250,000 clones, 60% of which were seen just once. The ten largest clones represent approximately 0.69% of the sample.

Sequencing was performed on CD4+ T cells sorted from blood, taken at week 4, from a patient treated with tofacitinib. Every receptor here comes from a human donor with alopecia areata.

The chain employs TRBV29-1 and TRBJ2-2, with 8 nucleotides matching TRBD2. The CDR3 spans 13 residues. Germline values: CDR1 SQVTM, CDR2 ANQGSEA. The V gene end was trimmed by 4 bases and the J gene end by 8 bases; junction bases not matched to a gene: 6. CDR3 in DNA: TGCAGCGTTGGGCCCGGGAGGGCTGGGGAGCTGTTTTTT. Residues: CSVGPGRAGELFF.

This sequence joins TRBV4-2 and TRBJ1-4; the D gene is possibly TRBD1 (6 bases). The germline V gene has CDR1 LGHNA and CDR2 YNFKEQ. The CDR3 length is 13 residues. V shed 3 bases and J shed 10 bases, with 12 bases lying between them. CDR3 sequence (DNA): TGTGCCAGCAGCCAGGTGGACAGTCCAAAACTGTTTTTT. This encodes CASSQVDSPKLFF.

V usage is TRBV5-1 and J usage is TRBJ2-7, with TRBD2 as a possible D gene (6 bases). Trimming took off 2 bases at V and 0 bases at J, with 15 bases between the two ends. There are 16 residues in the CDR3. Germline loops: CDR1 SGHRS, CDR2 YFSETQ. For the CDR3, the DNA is TGCGCCAGCAGCTTCGGTGTTAGCGGATCCTCCTACGAGCAGTACTTC. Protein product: CASSFGVSGSSYEQYF.

CDR3 region: CASSLVASGLTGELFF. CDR3 nucleotide sequence: TGTGCCAGCAGCTTAGTTGCTAGCGGTCTCACCGGGGAGCTGTTTTTT. J is TRBJ2-2 and V is TRBV7-2, with 7 bases that match TRBD2. Germline V CDR1 and CDR2: SGHTA, FQGNSA. The CDR3 has 16 amino acids. V dropped 1 base and J dropped 4; count of bases not matched to a gene: 6.

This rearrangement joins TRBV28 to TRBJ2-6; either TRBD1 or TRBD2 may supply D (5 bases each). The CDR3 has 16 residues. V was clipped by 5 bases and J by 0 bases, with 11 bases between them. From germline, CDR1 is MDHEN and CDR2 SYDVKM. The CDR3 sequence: CASSQGRNSGANVLTF. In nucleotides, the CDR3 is TGTGCCAGCAGTCAGGGACGGAACTCTGGGGCCAACGTCCTGACTTTC.

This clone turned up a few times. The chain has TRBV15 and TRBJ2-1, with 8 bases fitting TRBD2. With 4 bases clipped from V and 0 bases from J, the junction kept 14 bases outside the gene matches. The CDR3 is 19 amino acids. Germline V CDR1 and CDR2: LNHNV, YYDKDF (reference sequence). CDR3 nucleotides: TGTGCCACCAGCACGGGAGGGCTCTCAACCAGAAGCTCCTACAATGAGCAGTTCTTC. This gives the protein CATSTGGLSTRSSYNEQFF.

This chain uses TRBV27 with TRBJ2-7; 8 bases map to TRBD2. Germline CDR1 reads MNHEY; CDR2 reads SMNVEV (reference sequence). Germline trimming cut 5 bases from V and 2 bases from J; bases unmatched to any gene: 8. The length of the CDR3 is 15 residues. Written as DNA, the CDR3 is TGTGCCAGCAGTGTTAGCGGGACCCCGACCTACGAGCAGTACTTC. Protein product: CASSVSGTPTYEQYF.

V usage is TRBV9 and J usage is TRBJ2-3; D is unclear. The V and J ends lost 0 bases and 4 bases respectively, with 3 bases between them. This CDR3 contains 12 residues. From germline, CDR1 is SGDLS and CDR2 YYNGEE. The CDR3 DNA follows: TGTGCCAGCAGCGTAGACCCAGATACGCAGTATTTT. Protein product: CASSVDPDTQYF.

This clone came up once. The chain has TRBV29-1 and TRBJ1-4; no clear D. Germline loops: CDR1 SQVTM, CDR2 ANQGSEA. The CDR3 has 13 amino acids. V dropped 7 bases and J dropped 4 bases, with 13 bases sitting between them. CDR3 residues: CSAGGRSNEKLFF. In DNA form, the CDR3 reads TGCAGCGCGGGCGGCCGAAGTAATGAAAAACTGTTTTTT.

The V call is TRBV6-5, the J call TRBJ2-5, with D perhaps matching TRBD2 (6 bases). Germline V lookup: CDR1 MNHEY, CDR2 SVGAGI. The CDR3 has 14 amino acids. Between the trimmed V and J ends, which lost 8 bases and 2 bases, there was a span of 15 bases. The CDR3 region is CASGSRRGQETQYF. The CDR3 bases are TGTGCCAGCGGCTCCCGGCGGGGACAAGAGACCCAGTACTTC.

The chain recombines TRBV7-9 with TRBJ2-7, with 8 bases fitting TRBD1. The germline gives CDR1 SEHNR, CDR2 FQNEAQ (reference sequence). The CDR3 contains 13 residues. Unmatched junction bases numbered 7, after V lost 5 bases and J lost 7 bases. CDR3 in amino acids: CASSRGTGGEQYF. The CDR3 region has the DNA TGTGCCAGCAGCCGAGGGACAGGCGGGGAGCAGTACTTC.

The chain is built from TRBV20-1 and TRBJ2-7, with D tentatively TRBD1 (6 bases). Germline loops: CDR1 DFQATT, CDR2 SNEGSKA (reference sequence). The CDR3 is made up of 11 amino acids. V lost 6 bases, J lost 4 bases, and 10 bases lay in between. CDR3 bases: TGCAGTGCAACAGGGTCTTACGAGCAGTACTTC. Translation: CSATGSYEQYF.

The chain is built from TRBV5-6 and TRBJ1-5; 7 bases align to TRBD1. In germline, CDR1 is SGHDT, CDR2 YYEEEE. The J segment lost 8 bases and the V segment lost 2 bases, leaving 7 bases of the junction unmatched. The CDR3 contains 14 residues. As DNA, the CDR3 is TGTGCCAGCAGCTTCTCGGACAGGCGTGAGCCCCAGCATTTT. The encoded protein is CASSFSDRREPQHF. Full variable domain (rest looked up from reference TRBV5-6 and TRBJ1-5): DAGVTQSPTHLIKTRGQQVTLRCSPKSGHDTVSWYQQALGQGPQFIFQYYEEEERQRGNFPDRFSGHQFPNYSSELNVNALLLGDSALYLCASSFSDRREPQHFGDGTRLSIL.

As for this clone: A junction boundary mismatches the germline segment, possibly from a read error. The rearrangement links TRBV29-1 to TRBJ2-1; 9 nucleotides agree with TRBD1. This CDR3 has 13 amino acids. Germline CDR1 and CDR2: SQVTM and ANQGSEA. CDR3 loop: CSGEVGQGSEQFF. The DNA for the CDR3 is TGCAGCGGTGAAGTGGGACAGGGATCTGAGCAGTTCTTC.

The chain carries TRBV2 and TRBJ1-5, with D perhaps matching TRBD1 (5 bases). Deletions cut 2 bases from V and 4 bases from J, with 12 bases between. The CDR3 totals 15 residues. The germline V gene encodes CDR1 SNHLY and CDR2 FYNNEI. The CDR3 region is CASSEHKAGNQPQHF. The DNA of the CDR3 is TGTGCCAGCAGTGAACATAAGGCAGGGAATCAGCCCCAGCATTTT.

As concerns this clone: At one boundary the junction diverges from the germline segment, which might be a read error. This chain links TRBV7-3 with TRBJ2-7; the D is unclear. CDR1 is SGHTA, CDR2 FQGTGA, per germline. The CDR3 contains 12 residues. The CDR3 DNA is TGTGCCAGCGGCTTTTCTCGCTACGAGCAGTACTTC. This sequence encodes CASGFSRYEQYF. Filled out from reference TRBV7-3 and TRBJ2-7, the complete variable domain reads GAGVSQTPSNKVTEKGKYVELRCDPISGHTALYWYRQSLGQGPEFLIYFQGTGAADDSGLPNDRFFAVRPEGSVSTLKIQRTERGDSAVYLCASGFSRYEQYFGPGTRLTVT.

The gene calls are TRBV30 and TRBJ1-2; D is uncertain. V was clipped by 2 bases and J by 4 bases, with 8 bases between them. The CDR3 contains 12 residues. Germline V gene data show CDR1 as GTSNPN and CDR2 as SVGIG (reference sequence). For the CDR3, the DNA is TGTGCCTGGAGTTCCCCGCCCTATGGCTACACCTTC. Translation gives CAWSSPPYGYTF.